The text below deals with one T cell receptor (beta chain). Its cognate antigen is unknown. Trimming left V 5 bases short and J 8 bases short, with 16 bases between. Germline V gene data show CDR1 as MDHEN and CDR2 as SYDVKM. The CDR3 runs 14 residues. The sample is drawn from a study of CD8+ T cells in alopecia areata. Study outcomes and limitations: Unlike in mice, where it was clearer, TCR sharing across patients was less clear, possibly HLA-related.

RNA, once extracted, was reverse transcribed into cDNA for use as the sequencing template. Generated by immunoSEQ multiplex PCR, the TCRdb table keeps only in-frame clones and is missing some. This repertoire shows 75,000 to 100,000 clones, around 45% found once; its top ten account for 1.3%. Sequencing was done on a sample of CD4+ T cells sorted from blood. The source is a human donor with alopecia areata. The rearrangement links TRBV28 to TRBJ1-5; unclear D gene. The CDR3 sequence: CASSLKAPQEPQHF. The DNA of the CDR3 is TGTGCCAGCAGTCTTAAAGCCCCCCAGGAGCCCCAGCATTTT.